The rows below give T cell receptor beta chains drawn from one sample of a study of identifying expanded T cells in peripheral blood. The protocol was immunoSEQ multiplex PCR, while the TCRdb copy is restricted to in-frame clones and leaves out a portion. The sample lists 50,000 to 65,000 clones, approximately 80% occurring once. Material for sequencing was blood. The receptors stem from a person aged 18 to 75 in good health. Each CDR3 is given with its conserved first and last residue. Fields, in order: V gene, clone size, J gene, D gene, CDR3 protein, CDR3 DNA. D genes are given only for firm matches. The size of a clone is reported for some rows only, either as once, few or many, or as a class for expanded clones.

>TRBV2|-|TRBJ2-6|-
CASSEQSSGANVLTF
TGTGCCAGCAGTGAGCAGAGCTCTGGGGCCAACGTCCTGACTTTC
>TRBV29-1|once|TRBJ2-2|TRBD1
CSGQGATAGELFF
TGCAGCGGGCAGGGGGCGACGGCCGGGGAGCTGTTTTTT
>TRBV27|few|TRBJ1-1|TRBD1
CASNLLFRGRETEAFF
TGTGCCAGCAACCTTTTATTTAGGGGGCGAGAGACTGAAGCTTTCTTT
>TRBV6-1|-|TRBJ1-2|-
CATIRGLYGYTF
TGTGCCACGATAAGGGGTTTGTATGGCTACACCTTC
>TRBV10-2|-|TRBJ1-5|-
CASSTGSNQPQHF
TGCGCCAGCAGTACAGGTTCGAATCAGCCCCAGCATTTT
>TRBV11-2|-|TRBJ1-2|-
CASSLGPGTYGYTF
TGTGCCAGCAGCTTAGGTCCAGGGACCTATGGCTACACCTTC
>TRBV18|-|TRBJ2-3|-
CASSPNRGTDTQYF
TGTGCCAGCTCACCGAATCGGGGCACAGATACGCAGTATTTT
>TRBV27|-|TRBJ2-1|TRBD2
CASSLHPSGSQDEQFF
TGTGCCAGCAGTTTGCACCCTAGCGGGAGTCAGGATGAGCAGTTCTTC
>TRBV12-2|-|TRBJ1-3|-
CASSKRQHSGNTIYF
TGTGCCAGCAGCAAGAGACAGCACTCTGGAAACACCATATATTTT
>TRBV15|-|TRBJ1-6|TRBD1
CATSRGGQGVNSPLHF
TGTGCCACCAGCAGAGGCGGACAGGGGGTCAATTCACCCCTCCACTTT
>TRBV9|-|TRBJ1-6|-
CAGLYSRNSPLHF
TGTGCCGGATTATACAGCAGGAATTCACCCCTCCACTTT
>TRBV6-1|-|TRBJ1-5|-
CASSLTDFDQPQHF
TGTGCCAGCAGTCTGACCGATTTTGATCAGCCCCAGCATTTT
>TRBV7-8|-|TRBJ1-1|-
CASSPDTNTEAFF
TGTGCCAGCAGCCCTGACACGAACACTGAAGCTTTCTTT
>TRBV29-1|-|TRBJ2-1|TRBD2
CSARTRSYNEQFF
TGCAGCGCCCGGACTAGGAGCTACAATGAGCAGTTCTTC
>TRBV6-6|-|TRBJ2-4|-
CASSYSPGEQYF
TGTGCCAGCAGTTACAGCCCGGGGGAGCAGTACTTC
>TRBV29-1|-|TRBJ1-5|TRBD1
CSAYQGARPQHF
TGCAGCGCCTACCAGGGGGCGCGGCCCCAGCATTTT
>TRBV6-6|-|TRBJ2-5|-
CASSPRGETQYF
TGTGCCAGCAGTCCCCGGGGGGAGACCCAGTACTTC
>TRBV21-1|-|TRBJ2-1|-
CASSKRTSGSSYNEQFF
TGTGCCAGCAGCAAAAGGACTAGCGGGAGCTCCTACAATGAGCAGTTCTTC
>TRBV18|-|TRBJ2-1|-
CASSPPKLGQNNEQFF
TGTGCCAGCTCACCACCGAAACTGGGGCAGAACAATGAGCAGTTCTTC
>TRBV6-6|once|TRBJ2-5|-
CASTPGETQYF
TGTGCCAGCACCCCAGGAGAGACCCAGTACTTC
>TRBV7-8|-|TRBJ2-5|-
CASSLARESKETQYF
TGTGCCAGCAGCTTAGCACGGGAATCGAAAGAGACCCAGTACTTC
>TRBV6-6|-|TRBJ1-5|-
CASSYSGGPNQPQHF
TGTGCCAGCAGTTACTCAGGGGGGCCCAATCAGCCCCAGCATTTT
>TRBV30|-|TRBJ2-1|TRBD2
CAWSPTSVPYNEQFF
TGTGCCTGGAGTCCAACTAGCGTCCCGTACAATGAGCAGTTCTTC
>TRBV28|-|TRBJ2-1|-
CASMGFPYNEQFF
TGTGCCAGCATGGGTTTTCCCTACAATGAGCAGTTCTTC
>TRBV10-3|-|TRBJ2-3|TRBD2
CAISDGTSGYTDTQYF
TGTGCCATCAGTGACGGGACTAGCGGGTACACAGATACGCAGTATTTT
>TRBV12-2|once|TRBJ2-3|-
CASRLAPGGDNSCGRGGGTDTQYF
TGTGCAAGTCGCTTAGCCCCCGGCGGTGACAATTCGTGCGGGAGAGGGGGGGGCACAGATACGCAGTATTTT
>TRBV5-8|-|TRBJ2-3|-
CASTGRHTDTQYF
TGTGCCAGCACGGGGAGACACACAGATACGCAGTATTTT
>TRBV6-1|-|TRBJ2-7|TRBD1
CASRTGSYEQYF
TGTGCCAGCAGGACAGGGTCCTACGAGCAGTACTTC
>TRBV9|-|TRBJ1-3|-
CASSLGPTGNTIYF
TGTGCCAGCAGCCTTGGACCTACTGGAAACACCATATATTTT
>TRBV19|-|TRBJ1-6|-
CASSIFVAGDMNSPLHF
TGTGCCAGTAGTATATTTGTGGCAGGGGATATGAATTCACCCCTCCACTTT
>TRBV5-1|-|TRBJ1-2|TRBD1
CASSSGQVDYGYTF
TGCGCCAGCAGCTCAGGACAGGTGGACTATGGCTACACCTTC
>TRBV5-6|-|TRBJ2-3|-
CASSLGPVTGADTQYF
TGTGCCAGCAGCTTGGGCCCGGTGACCGGGGCAGATACGCAGTATTTT
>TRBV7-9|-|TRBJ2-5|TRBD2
CASSSISGSGSLETQYF
TGTGCCAGCAGCTCCATCAGCGGTAGCGGGAGCCTAGAGACCCAGTACTTC
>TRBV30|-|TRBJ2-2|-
CAWRKGNRNTGELFF
TGTGCCTGGAGAAAAGGCAATCGAAACACCGGGGAGCTGTTTTTT
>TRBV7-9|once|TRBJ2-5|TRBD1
CASSLGGQGQETQYF
TGTGCCAGCAGCTTAGGCGGACAGGGCCAAGAGACCCAGTACTTC
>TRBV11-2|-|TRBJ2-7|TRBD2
CASSRDYRYEQYF
TGTGCCAGCAGCCGGGACTATCGCTACGAGCAGTACTTC
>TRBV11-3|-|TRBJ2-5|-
CASSTWGGQETQYF
TGTGCCAGCAGCACGTGGGGCGGCCAAGAGACCCAGTACTTC
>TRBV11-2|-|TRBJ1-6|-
CASSLDRRGGLTGLASPLHF
TGTGCCAGCAGCTTAGATCGGAGGGGGGGTCTGACGGGGCTTGCTTCACCCCTCCACTTT
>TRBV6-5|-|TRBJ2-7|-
CASLRGYEQYF
TGTGCCAGCCTTCGGGGATACGAGCAGTACTTC
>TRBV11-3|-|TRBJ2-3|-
CASSPASRTDTQYF
TGTGCCAGCAGCCCCGCTAGTCGCACAGATACGCAGTATTTT
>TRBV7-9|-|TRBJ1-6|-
CASSPDTGGLGPPLHF
TGTGCCAGCAGCCCAGACACCGGGGGCTTGGGGCCACCCCTCCACTTT
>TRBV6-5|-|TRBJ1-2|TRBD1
CASSWDRDYGYTF
TGTGCCAGCAGTTGGGACAGGGATTATGGCTACACCTTC
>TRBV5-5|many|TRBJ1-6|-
CASRKPGANSPLHF
TGTGCCAGCAGGAAACCGGGAGCGAATTCACCCCTCCACTTT
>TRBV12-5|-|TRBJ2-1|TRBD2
CASGLVPVFGLAGPSSYNEQFF
TGTGCTAGTGGTTTGGTACCGGTTTTCGGACTAGCGGGCCCGAGCTCCTACAATGAGCAGTTCTTC
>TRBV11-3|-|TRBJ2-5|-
CASSLPSLETQYF
TGTGCCAGCAGCTTACCTAGCTTGGAGACCCAGTACTTC
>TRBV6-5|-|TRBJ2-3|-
CASKTLSDTQYF
TGTGCCAGCAAAACCCTCAGCGATACGCAGTATTTT
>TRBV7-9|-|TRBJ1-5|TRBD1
CASSGTGGRGNQPQHF
TGTGCCAGCAGCGGGACAGGGGGCCGAGGCAATCAGCCCCAGCATTTT
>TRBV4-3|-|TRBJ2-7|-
CASSLRTGYEQYF
TGCGCCAGCAGCCTACGGACGGGCTACGAGCAGTACTTC
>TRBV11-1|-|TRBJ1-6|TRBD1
CASSQDRGYNSPLHF
TGTGCCAGCAGCCAGGACAGGGGATATAATTCACCCCTCCACTTT
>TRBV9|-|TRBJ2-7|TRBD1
CASSLRQGANYEQYF
TGTGCCAGCAGCCTAAGACAGGGGGCTAACTACGAGCAGTACTTC
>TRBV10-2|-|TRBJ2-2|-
CASSDFRRNTGELFF
TGCGCCAGCAGTGATTTCCGGAGAAACACCGGGGAGCTGTTTTTT
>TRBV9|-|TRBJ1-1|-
CASSGRTDNTEAFF
TGTGCCAGCAGCGGAAGGACAGACAACACTGAAGCTTTCTTT
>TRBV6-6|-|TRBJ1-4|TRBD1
CASSRSEGAHEKLFF
TGTGCCAGCAGTCGGTCGGAGGGGGCGCATGAAAAACTGTTTTTT
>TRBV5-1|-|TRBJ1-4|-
CASSLEGEEANEKLFF
TGCGCCAGCAGCTTGGAGGGTGAGGAGGCTAATGAAAAACTGTTTTTT
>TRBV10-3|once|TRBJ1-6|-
CAISGTGSGNSPLHF
TGTGCCATCAGTGGAACGGGGAGTGGTAATTCACCCCTCCACTTT